This TCR beta chain was sequenced during a study of identical twins. Study results and caveats: Out-of-frame alpha sequences common to twins were enriched for low generation probability. Cord blood beta clonotypes that were abundant carried fewer insertions, and memory repertoires showed no such trend. Model-predicted out-of-frame TCR alpha sharing fell below observed values in monozygotic twins.

Notes on this clonotype: Antigen specificity is unknown.

Unique molecular identifiers were present on the cDNA, which also gained a universal primer site by template switching. TCRdb independently ran MiXCR on the 5' RACE reads; one entry per CDR3 protein. The sample has fewer than 500,000 distinct CDR3 sequences, around 15% seen once. These data were also filed under a second study, of yellow fever vaccine responses in identical twins.

Sequencing was performed on CD4+ T cells sorted from blood. The origin of this receptor is a woman aged 18-29 years in good health.

CDR3 region: CASSQTDRGLYEQYF. The CDR3 region has the DNA TGTGCCAGCAGCCAGACGGACAGGGGGCTCTACGAGCAGTACTTC. The genes are TRBV4-2 and TRBJ2-7; 11 positions agree with TRBD1. Germline V gene lookup returns CDR1 LGHNA and CDR2 YNFKEQ. V dropped 3 bases and J dropped 3; count of bases not matched to a gene: 4. CDR3 length equals 15 residues.